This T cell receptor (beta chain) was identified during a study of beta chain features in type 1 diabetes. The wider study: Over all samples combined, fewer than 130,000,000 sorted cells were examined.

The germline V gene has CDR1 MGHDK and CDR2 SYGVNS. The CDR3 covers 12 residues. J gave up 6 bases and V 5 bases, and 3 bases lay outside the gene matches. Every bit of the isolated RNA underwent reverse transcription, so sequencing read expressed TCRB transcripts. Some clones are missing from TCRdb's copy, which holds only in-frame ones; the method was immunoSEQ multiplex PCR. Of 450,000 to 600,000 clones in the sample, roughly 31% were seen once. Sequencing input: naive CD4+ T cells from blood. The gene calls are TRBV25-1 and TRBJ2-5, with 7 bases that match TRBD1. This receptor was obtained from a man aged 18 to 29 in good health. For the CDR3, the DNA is TGTGCCAGCAGTCACAGGGGTCAGACCCAGTACTTC. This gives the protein CASSHRGQTQYF. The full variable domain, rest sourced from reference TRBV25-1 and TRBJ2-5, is EADIYQTPRYLVIGTGKKITLECSQTMGHDKMYWYQQDPGMELHLIHYSYGVNSTEKGDLSSESTVSRIRTEHFPLTLESARPSHTSQYLCASSHRGQTQYFGPGTRLLVL.